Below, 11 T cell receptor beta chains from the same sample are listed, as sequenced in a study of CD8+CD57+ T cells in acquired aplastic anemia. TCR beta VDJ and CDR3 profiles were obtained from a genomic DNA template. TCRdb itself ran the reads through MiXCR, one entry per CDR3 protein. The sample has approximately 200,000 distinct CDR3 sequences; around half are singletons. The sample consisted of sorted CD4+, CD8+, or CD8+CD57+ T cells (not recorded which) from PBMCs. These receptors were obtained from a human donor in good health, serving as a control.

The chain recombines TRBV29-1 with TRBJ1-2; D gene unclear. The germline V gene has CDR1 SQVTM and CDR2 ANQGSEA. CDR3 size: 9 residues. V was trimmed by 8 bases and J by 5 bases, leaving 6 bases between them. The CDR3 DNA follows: TGCAGCTACCGTTATGGCTACACCTTC. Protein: CSYRYGYTF.

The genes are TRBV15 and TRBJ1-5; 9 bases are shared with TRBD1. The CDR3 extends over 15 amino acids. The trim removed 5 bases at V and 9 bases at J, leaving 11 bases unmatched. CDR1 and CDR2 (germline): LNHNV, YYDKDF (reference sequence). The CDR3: CATSGAGTGSPPQHF. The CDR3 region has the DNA TGTGCCACCAGCGGTGCCGGGACAGGGAGTCCGCCCCAGCATTTT.

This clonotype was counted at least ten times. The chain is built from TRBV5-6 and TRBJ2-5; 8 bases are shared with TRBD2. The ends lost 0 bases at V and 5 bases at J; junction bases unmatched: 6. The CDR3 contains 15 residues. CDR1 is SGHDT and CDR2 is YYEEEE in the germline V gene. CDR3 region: CASSLAGGGGETQYF. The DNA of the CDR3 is TGTGCCAGCAGCTTGGCGGGGGGGGGCGGGGAGACCCAGTACTTC.

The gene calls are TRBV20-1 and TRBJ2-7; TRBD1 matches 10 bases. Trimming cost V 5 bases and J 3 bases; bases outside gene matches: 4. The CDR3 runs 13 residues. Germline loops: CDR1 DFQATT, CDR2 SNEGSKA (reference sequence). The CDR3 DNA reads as TGCAGTGCTGACAGGGGGCCAGGCTACGAGCAGTACTTC. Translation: CSADRGPGYEQYF.

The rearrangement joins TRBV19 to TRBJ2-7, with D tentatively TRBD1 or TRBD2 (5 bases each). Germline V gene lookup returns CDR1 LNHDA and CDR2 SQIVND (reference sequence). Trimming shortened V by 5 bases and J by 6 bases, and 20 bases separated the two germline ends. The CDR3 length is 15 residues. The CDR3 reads CASSGTGLLSLEQYF. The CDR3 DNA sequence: TGTGCCAGTAGTGGGACGGGCCTCCTCTCCCTCGAGCAGTACTTC.

CDR3 sequence: CASSLGEAGDIIYF. The CDR3 DNA reads TGTGCCAGCAGCTTAGGGGAGGCTGGAGACATCATATATTTT. V is TRBV7-6 and J is TRBJ1-3, with D unclear. Germline CDR1 and CDR2: SGHVS and FNYEAQ. Trimming removed 1 base from V and 12 bases from J, with 16 bases in between. This CDR3 is built from 14 residues.

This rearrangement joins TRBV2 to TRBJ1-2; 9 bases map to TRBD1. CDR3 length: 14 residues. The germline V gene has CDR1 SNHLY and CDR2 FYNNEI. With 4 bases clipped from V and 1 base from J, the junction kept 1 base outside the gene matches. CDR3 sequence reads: CASSGDRDNYGYTF. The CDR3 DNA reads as TGTGCCAGCAGTGGGGACAGGGATAACTATGGCTACACCTTC.

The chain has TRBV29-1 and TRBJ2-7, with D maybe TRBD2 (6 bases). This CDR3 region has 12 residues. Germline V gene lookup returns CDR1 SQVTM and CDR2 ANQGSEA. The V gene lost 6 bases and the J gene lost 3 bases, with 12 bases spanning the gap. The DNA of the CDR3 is TGCAGCGTCAGAGGGAGGAACTACGAGCAGTACTTC. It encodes CSVRGRNYEQYF.

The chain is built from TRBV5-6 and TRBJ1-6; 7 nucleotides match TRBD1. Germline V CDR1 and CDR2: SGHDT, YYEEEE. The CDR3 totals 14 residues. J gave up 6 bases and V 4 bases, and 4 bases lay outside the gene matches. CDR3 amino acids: CASSVGTVNSPLHF. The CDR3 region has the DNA TGTGCCAGCAGCGTAGGGACAGTTAATTCACCCCTCCACTTT.

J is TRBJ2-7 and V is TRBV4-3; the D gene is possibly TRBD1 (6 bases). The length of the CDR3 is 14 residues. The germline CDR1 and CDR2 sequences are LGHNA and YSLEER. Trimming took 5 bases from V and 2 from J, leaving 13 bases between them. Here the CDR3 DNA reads TGCGCCAGCAGCGCGCAGGGGCCGCCCTACGAGCAGTACTTC. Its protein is CASSAQGPPYEQYF.

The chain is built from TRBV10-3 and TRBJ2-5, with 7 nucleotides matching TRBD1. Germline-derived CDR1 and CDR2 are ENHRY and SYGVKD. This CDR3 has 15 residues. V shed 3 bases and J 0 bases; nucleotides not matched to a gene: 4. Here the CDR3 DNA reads TGTGCCATCAGTGAAGAAGGGGGCCACCAAGAGACCCAGTACTTC. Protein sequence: CAISEEGGHQETQYF.